Following are 8 T cell receptor beta chains from one sample sequenced in a study of T cells expressing NK-cell markers (dated by TCRdb to the early 2020s). Preparation of the library involved 5' RACE. The sequencer listed for this sample is Illumina HiSeq 2000. The reads underwent TCRdb reprocessing, giving one record for each CDR3 protein sequence and no DNA. The sample table on file contains 440,000 or so distinct CDR3 sequences. The ten largest make up under 7.5% of the sample. Sample: blood T cells: a sorted CD56 or NKG2C T cell subset, CD4+ or CD8+ T cells, or bulk PBMC T cells (not recorded which). The receptors originated from a woman between 18 and 70 years old in good health.

The rearrangement joins TRBV20-1 to TRBJ1-5; TCRdb indicates TRBD1, and absent DNA this call remains unverified. In germline, CDR1 is DFQATT, CDR2 SNEGSKA (reference sequence). The CDR3 is made up of 14 amino acids. The CDR3 reads CSARDRQGVGTQHF.

V gene TRBV12-3 or TRBV12-4 combines with J gene TRBJ1-6. There are 14 residues in the CDR3. The CDR3: CASSRTASNSPLHF.

The rearrangement uses TRBV10-3 and TRBJ2-2. The CDR3 is made up of 13 amino acids. Germline V gene sequence: CDR1 ENHRY, CDR2 SYGVKD. The CDR3 sequence is CAISEVPNGELFF.

This rearrangement joins TRBV6-5 to TRBJ1-5; TCRdb returns TRBD1, unconfirmable since there is no DNA. CDR3 length: 14 amino acids. Germline V gives CDR1 MNHEY, CDR2 SVGAGI. CDR3 amino acids: CASSYRGHNQPQHF.

This chain uses TRBV7-2 with TRBJ2-7; no DNA is available, so the TRBD1 call from TCRdb remains unchecked. The CDR3 is made up of 15 amino acids. The V gene's germline CDR1 is SGHTA and CDR2 FQGNSA. CDR3 sequence reads: CASSPGPWDNYEQYF.

The chain employs TRBV10-3 and TRBJ1-6; as DNA is missing, the TRBD1 call by TCRdb cannot be tested. Germline lookup yields CDR1 ENHRY and CDR2 SYGVKD. The CDR3 contains 16 residues. This CDR3 is CAISESPGQGNSPLHF.

The V gene is TRBV4-2, the J gene TRBJ2-3; no DNA is available, so the TRBD2 call from TCRdb remains unchecked. The CDR3 has 18 residues. Germline CDR1 reads LGHNA; CDR2 reads YNFKEQ. This CDR3 is CASSPRTSEYVGTDTQYF.

The chain couples TRBV29-1 to TRBJ2-2; TCRdb designates TRBD1, a call that cannot be tested without DNA. The CDR3 spans 15 residues. CDR1 is SQVTM, CDR2 ANQGSEA, per germline. CDR3 sequence: CSVERGDRVTGELFF.